This T cell receptor (beta chain) was observed in a study of shared clonotypes between healthy human individuals. Findings and caveats of the study: Among donors, the sharing of clonotypes was expected to be influenced by sequencing depth.

The protocol was immunoSEQ multiplex PCR, while the TCRdb copy is restricted to in-frame clones and leaves out a portion. The table has millions of clones, just over 90% seen once. Germline CDR1 and CDR2: SGHTA and FQGNSA. This CDR3 has 15 residues. Trimming pared 5 bases from V and 1 base from J, leaving 14 bases between. With respect to this clone: Its antigen is still unknown.

This clonotype was sampled from a man younger than 35 in good health. Some clones in this sample may be carry-over from other donors' samples. The chain uses TRBV7-2 and TRBJ1-2; D gene unclear. Sequenced input: naive CD4+ T cells from PBMCs. Noted subset: CD45RA+ positively selected. The CDR3 protein is CASSLNRGINYGYTF. CDR3 in DNA: TGTGCCAGCAGCCTCAACAGAGGGATTAACTATGGCTACACCTTC.